This passage covers 24 T cell receptor beta chains from one sample sequenced in a study of T cells expressing NK-cell markers. TCRdb reprocessed the 5' RACE reads, keeping one entry per CDR3 protein, no DNA. This listing includes about 260,000 distinct CDR3 sequences. Sequences were obtained from blood T cells: a sorted CD56 or NKG2C T cell subset, CD4+ or CD8+ T cells, or bulk PBMC T cells (not recorded which). The source of these receptors is a woman between 18 and 75 years old in good health.

V gene TRBV28 combines with J gene TRBJ1-4; TCRdb's D gene call, TRBD1, goes unchecked for lack of DNA. Germline V CDR1 and CDR2: MDHEN, SYDVKM. The CDR3 length is 13 residues. The CDR3 loop is CASSLQGREKLFF.

The genes are TRBV6-2 or TRBV6-3 and TRBJ2-1. Germline V gene data show CDR1 as MNHEY and CDR2 as SVGEGT. This CDR3 contains 13 residues. The CDR3 loop is CASQGGSYNEQFF.

The CDR3 here is CASSQVPAGGGETQYF. This chain connects TRBV4-2 to TRBJ2-5; with no DNA, the TCRdb D assignment of TRBD2 cannot be verified. The CDR3 totals 16 residues. Germline-derived CDR1 and CDR2 are LGHNA and YNFKEQ.

V and J are TRBV6-5 and TRBJ1-2; TCRdb reports TRBD1, a call that lacks DNA to check it against. Germline-derived CDR1 and CDR2 are MNHEY and SVGAGI. The CDR3 has 18 amino acids. The CDR3 sequence: CASSSSTLGQVSPYGYTF.

V gene TRBV29-1 combines with J gene TRBJ1-4; TCRdb proposes TRBD1, but this gene call is untestable without DNA. CDR3 length: 11 residues. Germline values: CDR1 SQVTM, CDR2 ANQGSEA. The CDR3 sequence is CSYLQGEKLFF.

This rearrangement joins TRBV6-5 to TRBJ2-3; there is no DNA to check the TCRdb D call of TRBD1. From germline, CDR1 is MNHEY and CDR2 SVGAGI. The CDR3 has 16 amino acids. The CDR3 reads CASSFRWGAHTDTQYF.

The V and J genes are TRBV12-3 or TRBV12-4 and TRBJ2-7; TCRdb reports TRBD1, a call that lacks DNA to check it against. The CDR3 loop spans 14 amino acids. The CDR3 here is CASTQGEPPYEQYF.

This rearrangement joins TRBV7-3 to TRBJ2-3. This CDR3 region has 13 residues. CDR1 and CDR2 from the germline V gene are SGHTA and FQGTGA. CDR3 loop: CASSQTYTDTQYF.

The rearrangement uses TRBV9 and TRBJ2-1; TCRdb's D call of TRBD2 is untestable without DNA. This CDR3 region has 16 residues. The germline CDR1 and CDR2 sequences are SGDLS and YYNGEE. The chain's CDR3 is CASSVGLAGAWNEQFF.

The rearrangement links TRBV7-2 to TRBJ1-2; TCRdb's D call, TRBD1, is unchecked because there is no DNA. Germline assignment: CDR1 SGHTA and CDR2 FQGNSA. CDR3 length: 11 residues. CDR3: CASSSGLGYTF.

The V and J genes are TRBV4-1 and TRBJ2-1. Per germline, CDR1 MGHRA and CDR2 YSYEKL. CDR3 length equals 17 residues. This chain's CDR3 is CASSQVIGPKGSNEQFF.

The gene calls are TRBV12-3 or TRBV12-4 and TRBJ1-5. This CDR3 is built from 16 residues. The CDR3 sequence is CASTQTGRHLGQPQHF.

The chain links TRBV18 to TRBJ2-7; TCRdb's D gene call, TRBD1, goes unchecked for lack of DNA. The CDR3 totals 12 residues. Germline V gives CDR1 KGHSH, CDR2 LQKENI. CDR3 protein: CASSPGGYEQYF.

V is TRBV18 and J is TRBJ2-5; the TCRdb D gene call, TRBD2, has no DNA to confirm it. The CDR3 is 15 residues long. Germline V gives CDR1 KGHSH, CDR2 LQKENI. The CDR3 sequence: CASSPGLADQETQYF.

This chain joins TRBV20-1 and TRBJ2-1. CDR1 and CDR2 from the germline V gene are DFQATT and SNEGSKA (reference sequence). The CDR3 consists of 14 residues. This CDR3 reads CSATQVLSYNEQFF.

The chain uses TRBV29-1 and TRBJ2-3; the TRBD2 assignment by TCRdb is unverifiable without DNA. CDR3 length: 13 residues. Germline CDR1 SQVTM, CDR2 ANQGSEA. CDR3: CSVRRGGTDTQYF.

The rearrangement links TRBV6-2 or TRBV6-3 to TRBJ2-7; lacking DNA, the TRBD2 call made by TCRdb goes unchecked. The germline gives CDR1 MNHEY, CDR2 SVGEGT. The CDR3 is 15 amino acids. This CDR3 reads CASEEAGGPSYEQYF.

V is TRBV7-3 and J is TRBJ2-1; TCRdb selects TRBD2, and the lack of DNA leaves this call unchecked. Germline CDR1 and CDR2: SGHTA and FQGTGA. The CDR3 runs to 17 residues. CDR3 amino acids: CASSLEGAVPQTSEQFF.

The chain is built from TRBV11-1 and TRBJ2-2; no DNA is available, so the TRBD1 call from TCRdb remains unchecked. Germline V gene data show CDR1 as SGHAT and CDR2 as FQDESV (reference sequence). The CDR3 runs 17 residues. The CDR3 sequence is CASSLVYTLSQTGELFF.

The genes are TRBV4-3 and TRBJ2-3; TCRdb names TRBD2, which stays unverified in the absence of DNA. Germline CDR1 and CDR2: LGHNA and YSLEER. There are 15 residues in the CDR3. CDR3 region: CASSQDTGRGDTQYF.

The CDR3 protein is CASSLALTGALAKNIQYF. The chain links TRBV5-1 to TRBJ2-4; TCRdb reports TRBD1, a call that lacks DNA to check it against. This CDR3 is built from 18 residues. Germline V gene sequence: CDR1 SGHRS, CDR2 YFSETQ.

This sequence joins TRBV24-1 and TRBJ2-1; TCRdb proposes TRBD2, but this gene call is untestable without DNA. Germline loops: CDR1 KGHDR, CDR2 SFDVKD. This CDR3 region has 16 residues. The CDR3 region is CATSDNGLAGVNEQFF.

The chain uses TRBV7-2 and TRBJ2-3. The CDR3 has 13 residues. Germline loops: CDR1 SGHTA, CDR2 FQGNSA. The CDR3 sequence is CASSSRGSDTQYF.

The rearrangement links TRBV2 to TRBJ2-1; as DNA is missing, the TRBD2 call by TCRdb cannot be tested. This CDR3 is 15 amino acids long. Germline lookup yields CDR1 SNHLY and CDR2 FYNNEI. The CDR3 here is CASTRLLQPYNEQFF.